This TCR beta chain was documented in a study of immune evolution from preneoplasia to lung adenocarcinoma. Overall study: HLA loss of heterozygosity: over 5.5% AIS, about 15% MIA, around 33% ADC, none AAH.

The CDR3 is 16 amino acids. The V gene end was trimmed by 4 bases and the J gene end by 1 base; junction bases not matched to a gene: 8. Germline CDR1 and CDR2: MGHRA and YSYEKL. As for this clone: Its antigen is undetermined.

Clones were sequenced by immunoSEQ multiplex PCR, and TCRdb holds only the in-frame ones, with some missing. The data contain more than 7,000 clones, more than 80% of them seen just once; the ten biggest clones take up 2.9%. General observations from the study: Highest clonality occurred in KRAS-mutant, not EGFR-mutant or double wild-type, nodules. Clonality was highest in normal lung, lower in later-stage lesions apparently. From normal lung to invasive adenocarcinoma, top clone frequencies appeared to decrease.

The V call is TRBV4-1, the J call TRBJ2-5; 8 nucleotides match TRBD1. The TCR was taken from a person aged 65 to 79 with lung adenocarcinoma. Sequenced input: FFPE lung adenocarcinoma in situ tissue. The CDR3 DNA follows: TGCGCCAGCAGCCTTCGACAGGGGTTGAGCCAAGAGACCCAGTACTTC. Protein sequence: CASSLRQGLSQETQYF.